Reported below is one T cell receptor beta chain. Germline lookup yields CDR1 MDHEN and CDR2 SYDVKM. Trimming took off 4 bases at V and 4 bases at J, with 9 bases between the two ends. CDR3 size: 13 residues. The data were taken from a study of OX40 agonist ivuxolimab in advanced cancers. Study background: Patients were roughly 87% male with ages roughly 20 to 80, mean roughly 64.

Generated by immunoSEQ multiplex PCR, the TCRdb table keeps only in-frame clones and is missing some. Of tens of thousands of clones in the sample, about 80% were seen once. This specimen was CD4+ or CD8+ T cells sorted from blood, taken in a trial of the OX40 agonist ivuxolimab. This TCR came from an adult with an advanced solid tumor such as melanoma, head and neck, liver or kidney cancer. The chain employs TRBV28 and TRBJ2-3, with D possibly called TRBD1 or TRBD2 (6 bases each). The DNA for the CDR3 is TGTGCCAGCAGTTCGGGGGCCTCAGATACGCAGTATTTT. It is translated as CASSSGASDTQYF. Based on the CDR3 plus reference TRBV28 and TRBJ2-3, the full variable domain is DVKVTQSSRYLVKRTGEKVFLECVQDMDHENMFWYRQDPGLGLRLIYFSYDVKMKEKGDIPEGYSVSREKKERFSLILESASTNQTSMYLCASSSGASDTQYFGPGTRLTVL.